The 6 T cell receptor beta chains in this list originate from one sample, sequenced in a study of blood T cell repertoires in COVID-19. TCRdb's copy holds only in-frame clones and misses some; the assay was immunoSEQ multiplex PCR. In the table there are more than 100,000 clones, roughly 90% of which are singletons. Sequenced material: peripheral blood. These receptors all come from a man in his 70s with active COVID-19.

The rearrangement joins TRBV6-2 or TRBV6-3 to TRBJ1-1, with 7 nucleotides matching TRBD1. The CDR3 totals 16 residues. Unmatched junction bases numbered 12, after V lost 4 bases and J lost 4 bases. Germline V CDR1 and CDR2: MNHEY, SVGEGT. The DNA of the CDR3 is TGTGCCAGCAGTTCTACCACCGAGGGGGCGCGCACTGAAGCTTTCTTT. Translation gives CASSSTTEGARTEAFF.

This clone was picked up a small number of times. This chain joins TRBV15 and TRBJ2-7, with D hard to call. The V and J ends lost 1 base and 4 bases respectively, with 5 bases between them. CDR1 is LNHNV, CDR2 YYDKDF, per germline (reference sequence). The CDR3 is 12 amino acids. The CDR3 protein is CATSRGGYEQYF. The CDR3 coding sequence is TGTGCCACCAGCAGAGGAGGATACGAGCAGTACTTC.

This clone was detected only once. The gene calls are TRBV4-1 and TRBJ1-4, with D maybe TRBD1 (5 bases). CDR3 size: 13 residues. The V and J ends lost 0 bases and 10 bases respectively, with 9 bases between them. Germline lookup yields CDR1 MGHRA and CDR2 YSYEKL. The CDR3 is CASSQDRRGKLFF. CDR3 DNA: TGCGCCAGCAGCCAAGATCGGAGGGGAAAACTGTTTTTT.

The chain couples TRBV3-1 (or the pseudogene TRBV3-2) to TRBJ2-3; 8 nucleotides match TRBD2. The CDR3 covers 16 residues. Looked up from germline, CDR1 is LGHDT and CDR2 is YNNKEL (reference sequence). V gave up 4 bases and J gave up 2 bases; unmatched junction bases: 8. This chain's CDR3 is CASSPAGGPVTDTQYF. CDR3 coding DNA: TGTGCCAGCAGCCCCGCGGGAGGCCCGGTCACAGATACGCAGTATTTT.

This sequence joins TRBV18 and TRBJ2-1, with 8 bases that match TRBD2. Trimming at V came to 5 bases and at J to 4 bases, leaving 1 base not matched to a gene. The germline V gene has CDR1 KGHSH and CDR2 LQKENI. This CDR3 has 13 residues. CDR3 nucleotide sequence: TGTGCCAGCTCAACTAGCGGTTACAATGAGCAGTTCTTC. It specifies CASSTSGYNEQFF.

The rearrangement links TRBV27 to TRBJ2-1; 13 bases match TRBD2. After removal of 3 bases from V and 0 bases from J, the junction contained 5 bases not matched to a gene. In germline, CDR1 is MNHEY, CDR2 SMNVEV (reference sequence). This CDR3 is built from 18 residues. CDR3 DNA sequence: TGTGCCAGCAGTTTGGGACTAGCGGGACTAAGCTCCTACAATGAGCAGTTCTTC. It is translated as CASSLGLAGLSSYNEQFF.